This T cell receptor (beta chain) emerged from a study of T-cell reconstitution after alpha-beta-depleted transplantation in children. This clonotype was detected once. V gave up 3 bases and J gave up 8 bases, with 20 bases separating them. The germline V gene encodes CDR1 SGHDT and CDR2 YYEEEE. The CDR3 runs 15 residues. The authors prepared the TCRbeta library with unique molecular identifiers. TCRdb used MiXCR to reprocess the PCR reads, holding one entry per CDR3 protein. The sample has about 980,000 distinct CDR3 sequences, around 30% seen once. The sequencing used PBMCs, mostly from graft donor cells, collected 360 days after TCRalphabeta/CD19-depleted stem cell transplant. The receptor comes from a boy under two years old who had a stem cell transplant for SCID, so the T cells may come from the graft donor. The rearrangement links TRBV5-6 to TRBJ1-2, with D possibly matching TRBD1 (5 bases). This CDR3 reads CASSSREDFYVGYTF. The CDR3 bases are TGTGCCAGCAGCTCCAGGGAGGACTTCTATGTCGGCTACACCTTC.